The clone carrying this TCR beta chain has more than one count but fewer than ten. Antigen unknown. This entry is derived from a study of T-cell memory formation after mild COVID-19. This CDR3 spans 15 amino acids. The germline V gene has CDR1 SGHRS and CDR2 YFSETQ. Trimming pared 3 bases from V and 2 bases from J, leaving 13 bases between. Points from the study as a whole: The pre-infection memory compartment contained some responding clones, suggesting cross-reactive memory joined. From day 15 to 85, contracting clones were balanced between CD4 and CD8, whereas later expanders leaned toward CD4+.

TCRdb reprocessed the 5' RACE reads with MiXCR, giving one entry per CDR3 protein. Of some 440,000 distinct CDR3 sequences detected, approximately 25% appear once; the ten largest clones hold about 12%. The clonotype comes from an adult woman who had mild COVID-19 (a few samples of this study predate the infection). Cell type and time point are not known. The chain couples TRBV5-1 to TRBJ2-3; D is unresolved. The sample taken for sequencing was PBMCs or a T cell subset sorted from them (not recorded which). This CDR3 is CASSSSSLITDTQYF. In DNA form, the CDR3 reads TGCGCCAGCAGCTCGTCGTCACTTATCACAGATACGCAGTATTTT.